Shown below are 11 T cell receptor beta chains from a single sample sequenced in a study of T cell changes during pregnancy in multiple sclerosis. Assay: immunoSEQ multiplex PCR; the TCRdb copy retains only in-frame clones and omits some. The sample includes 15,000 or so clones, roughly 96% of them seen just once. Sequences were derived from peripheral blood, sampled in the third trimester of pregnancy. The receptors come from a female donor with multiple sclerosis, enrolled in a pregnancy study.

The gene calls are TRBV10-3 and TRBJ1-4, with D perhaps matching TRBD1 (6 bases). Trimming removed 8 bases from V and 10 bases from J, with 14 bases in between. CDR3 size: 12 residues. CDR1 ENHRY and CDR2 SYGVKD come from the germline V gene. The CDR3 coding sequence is TGTGCCATCGGGACAACGGGGGGAAAACTGTTTTTT. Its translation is CAIGTTGGKLFF.

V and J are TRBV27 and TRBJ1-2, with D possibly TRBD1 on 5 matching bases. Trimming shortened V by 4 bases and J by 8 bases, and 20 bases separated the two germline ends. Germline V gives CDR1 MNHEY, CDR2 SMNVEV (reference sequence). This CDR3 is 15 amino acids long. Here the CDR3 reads CASSSNPRGWYGYTF. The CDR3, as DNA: TGTGCCAGCAGTTCCAACCCTAGGGGATGGTACGGCTACACCTTC.

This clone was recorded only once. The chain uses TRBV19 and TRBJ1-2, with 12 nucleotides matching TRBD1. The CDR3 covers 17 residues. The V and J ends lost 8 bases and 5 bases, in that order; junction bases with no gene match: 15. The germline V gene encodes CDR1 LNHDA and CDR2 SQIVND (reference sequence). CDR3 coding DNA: TGTGCCAGTTATACCCCGGGACAGGGGGCCTTCGGTTATGGCTACACCTTC. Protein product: CASYTPGQGAFGYGYTF.

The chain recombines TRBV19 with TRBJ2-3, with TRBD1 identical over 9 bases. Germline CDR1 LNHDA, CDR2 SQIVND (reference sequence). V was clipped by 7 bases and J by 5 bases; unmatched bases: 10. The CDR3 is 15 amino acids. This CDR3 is CASTRTGDGIDTQYF. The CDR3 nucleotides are TGTGCCAGTACTCGGACAGGGGACGGTATAGATACGCAGTATTTT.

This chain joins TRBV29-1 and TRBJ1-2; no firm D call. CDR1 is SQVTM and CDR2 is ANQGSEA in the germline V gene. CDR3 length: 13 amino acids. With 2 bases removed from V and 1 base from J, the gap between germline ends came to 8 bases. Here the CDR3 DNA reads TGCAGCGTTGAACTTCGCGATAACTATGGCTACACCTTC. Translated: CSVELRDNYGYTF.

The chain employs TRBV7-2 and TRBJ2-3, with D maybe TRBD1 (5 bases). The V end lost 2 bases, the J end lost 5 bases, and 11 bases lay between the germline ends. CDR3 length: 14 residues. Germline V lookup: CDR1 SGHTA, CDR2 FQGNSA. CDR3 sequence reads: CASSLRSRVDTQYF. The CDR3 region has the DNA TGTGCCAGCAGCTTAAGGTCCAGGGTAGATACGCAGTATTTT. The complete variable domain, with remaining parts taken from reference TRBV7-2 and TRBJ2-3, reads GAGVSQSPSNKVTEKGKDVELRCDPISGHTALYWYRQSLGQGLEFLIYFQGNSAPDKSGLPSDRFSAERTGGSVSTLTIQRTQQEDSAVYLCASSLRSRVDTQYFGPGTRLTVL.

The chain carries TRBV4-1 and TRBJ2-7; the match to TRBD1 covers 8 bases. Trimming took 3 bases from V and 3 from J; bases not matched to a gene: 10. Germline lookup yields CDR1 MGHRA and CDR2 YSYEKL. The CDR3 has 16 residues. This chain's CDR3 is CASSHSSGQGHYEQYF. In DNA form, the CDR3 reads TGCGCCAGCAGCCACTCTTCCGGACAGGGCCACTACGAGCAGTACTTC.

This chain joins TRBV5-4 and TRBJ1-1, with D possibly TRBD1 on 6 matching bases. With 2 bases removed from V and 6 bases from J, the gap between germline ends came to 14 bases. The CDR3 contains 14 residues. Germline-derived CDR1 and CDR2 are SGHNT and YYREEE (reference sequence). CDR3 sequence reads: CASSLRGQHPEAFF. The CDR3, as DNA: TGTGCCAGCAGCTTACGGGGACAACACCCTGAAGCTTTCTTT.

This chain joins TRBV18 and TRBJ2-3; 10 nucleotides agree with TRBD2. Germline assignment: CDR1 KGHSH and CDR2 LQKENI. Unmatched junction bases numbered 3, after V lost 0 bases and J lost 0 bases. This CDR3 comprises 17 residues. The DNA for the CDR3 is TGTGCCAGCTCACCACCTCTAGCGGGGGTGAGCACAGATACGCAGTATTTT. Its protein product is CASSPPLAGVSTDTQYF.

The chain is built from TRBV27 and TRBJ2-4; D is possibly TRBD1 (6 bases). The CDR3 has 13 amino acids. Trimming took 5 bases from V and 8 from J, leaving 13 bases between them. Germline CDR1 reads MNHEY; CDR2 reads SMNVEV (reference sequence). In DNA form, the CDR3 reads TGTGCCAGCAGTCGTACGACAGGAGACATTCAGTACTTC. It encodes CASSRTTGDIQYF.

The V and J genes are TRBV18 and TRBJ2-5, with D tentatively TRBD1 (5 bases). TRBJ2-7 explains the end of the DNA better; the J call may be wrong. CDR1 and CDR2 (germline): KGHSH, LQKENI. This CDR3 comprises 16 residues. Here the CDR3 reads CASSPDTSPAYYEQYF. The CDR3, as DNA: TGTGCCAGCTCACCGGACACCTCGCCCGCTTACTACGAGCAGTACTTC.